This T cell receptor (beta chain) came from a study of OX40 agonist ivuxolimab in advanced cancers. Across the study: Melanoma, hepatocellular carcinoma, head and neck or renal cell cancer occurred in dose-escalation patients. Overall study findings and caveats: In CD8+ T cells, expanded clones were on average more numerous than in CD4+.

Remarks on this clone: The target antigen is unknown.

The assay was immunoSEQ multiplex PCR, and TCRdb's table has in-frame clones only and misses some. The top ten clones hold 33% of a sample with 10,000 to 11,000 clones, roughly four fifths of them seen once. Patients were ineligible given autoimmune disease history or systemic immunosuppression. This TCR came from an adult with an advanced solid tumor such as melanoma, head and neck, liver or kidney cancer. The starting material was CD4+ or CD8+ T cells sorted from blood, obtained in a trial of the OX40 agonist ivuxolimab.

The CDR3 DNA is TGTGCCAGTAGTTCGACTAGCGGGGGATACAATGAGCAGTTCTTC. Its protein product is CASSSTSGGYNEQFF. This chain connects TRBV19 to TRBJ2-1, with 12 bases identical to TRBD2. The CDR3 covers 15 residues. The J segment lost 4 bases and the V segment lost 5 bases, leaving 3 bases of the junction unmatched. Germline V gene sequence: CDR1 LNHDA, CDR2 SQIVND (reference sequence).